This T cell receptor beta chain appears in the sequencing data of a study of beta chain features in type 1 diabetes (dated by TCRdb to 2017 to 2018). About the full investigation: No differences in mean age, gender distribution, total cell number or subset yield were found between patients and healthy donors. A total of just under 110,000,000 sorted cells were examined across all samples, and RNA yield correlated strongly with the number of cells per subset. In the study, recently diagnosed type 1 diabetes patients and matched healthy donors were compared on the TCRB repertoires of their sorted circulating CD4+ T cell subsets. Naive and central memory subsets were obtained from all 28 donors, but regulatory and stem cell-like memory subsets were isolated from only 8 patients and roughly eight healthy donors. Points the paper makes about the study in general: Naive, central memory and regulatory TCRB repertoires appeared to be more alike among patients than among healthy donors. Only small numbers of individuals were included in the HLA sub-analyses, which left unresolved whether HLA type had any influence on TCRB rearrangement. In all four CD4+ subsets, TCRB CDR3 length was moderately but significantly shorter in type 1 diabetes patients. Sequencing cDNA rather than genomic DNA could over-represent highly expressing activated cells, although activation and CD3 levels did not differ between groups. PCR may preferentially amplify shorter templates, but because patient and control samples were amplified and corrected together, any resulting skew would affect both groups equally. At VDJ recombination sites, patients with type 1 diabetes made fewer insertions and deleted more nucleotides, a pattern implying thymic rearrangement abnormalities.

From each donor, a single peripheral blood sample of about 116 mL on average was drawn into heparinised tubes. Naive, central memory, regulatory and stem cell-like memory CD4+ T cells were sorted on a BD FACSAria II using a panel including CD45RO, CCR7, CD25, CD127, CD95 and CD27. All sorted populations exceeded 95% purity. Right away, PBMCs were isolated by Lymphoprep density gradient centrifugation and were stained directly, with no culture step. So that batch effects would be minimized, each experiment stained and sorted samples in pairs, pairing one healthy donor with one patient. A note on this clone: It has no known antigen specificity. It has no much larger one-base neighbor in the sample; base qualities were not kept.

All of the isolated RNA was reverse transcribed with the High Capacity cDNA Reverse Transcription Kit, so expressed TCRB transcripts were sequenced. Naive, central memory and regulatory T cell samples underwent deep immunoSEQ sequencing, averaging around 4 million total reads per sample. Sorted cells were lysed in RLT buffer, and RNA was extracted using DNase-treated RNeasy Micro or Mini kits according to cell number. Each cell subset was processed separately to prevent cross-contamination, with patient and healthy donor samples processed together. Using the immunoSEQ multiplex PCR, TCRB sequences were amplified from cDNA into 87-bp fragments spanning the CDR3 region. Amplicons were sequenced on the Illumina HiSeq platform. The original methods were these. Synthetic template baselines were used to correct PCR bias computationally, reads within Hamming distance 2 were collapsed together, and singletons that could not be merged were discarded. By aligning reads against IMGT, V, D and J genes, CDR3 length, and insertions or deletions at six rearrangement sites were assigned. Within each subset, clonotype counts were normalized to the number of sorted cells before true diversity and Gini coefficients were calculated with the tcR R package. The overlap coefficient, calculated on TCRB nucleotide sequences, was used to measure repertoire sharing. Out-of-frame TCRB sequences from naive cells were analyzed as a proxy for the pre-selection repertoire. What TCRdb holds here is the immuneACCESS table cut down to in-frame rearrangements. Part of the clones is not present; checked against another copy, under half of the missing clones reflect an unresolved V gene, and the others are unexplained. The D gene and trimming were derived from the DNA, and the V and J assignments and clone size from that table. A total of a few hundred thousand clones appear in this sample, 9.5% to 12% of them only once. Of the sample, about 0.014% is held by the ten largest clones.

The CDR3 has 14 amino acids, counting the end cysteine and phenylalanine. Kept here is only the CDR3 DNA, which spans 42 bases and is read in frame from base 1. The junction carries 13 bases between V and J, which are trimmed by 3 bases and 5 bases respectively. The germline V gene encodes CDR1 KGHSH and CDR2 LQKENI. This clonotype was obtained from a young woman in good health. Material for sequencing was naive CD4+ T cells from blood. The cell subset or site tag for this specimen amounts to: true naive CD4+ T cells. Here the chain combines TRBV18 and TRBJ1-2, with a weak D call of TRBD1 (5 bases match). The CDR3 here reads CASSPWQGLYGYTF. The DNA sequence follows: TGTGCCAGCTCACCGTGGCAGGGCTTGTATGGCTACACCTTC.